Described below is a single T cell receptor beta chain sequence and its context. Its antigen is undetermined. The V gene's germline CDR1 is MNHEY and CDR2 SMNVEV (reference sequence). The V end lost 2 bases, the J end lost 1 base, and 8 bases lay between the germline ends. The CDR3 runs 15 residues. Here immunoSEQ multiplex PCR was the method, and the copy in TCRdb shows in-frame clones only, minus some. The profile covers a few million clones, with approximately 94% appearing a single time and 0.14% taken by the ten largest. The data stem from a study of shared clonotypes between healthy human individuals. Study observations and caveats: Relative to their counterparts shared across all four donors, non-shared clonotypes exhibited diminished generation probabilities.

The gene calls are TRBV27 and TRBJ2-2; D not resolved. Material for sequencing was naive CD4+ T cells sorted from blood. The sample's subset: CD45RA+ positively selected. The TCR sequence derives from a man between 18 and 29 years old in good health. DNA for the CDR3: TGTGCCAGCAGTTTAGGCGTTGGGAACACCGGGGAGCTGTTTTTT. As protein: CASSLGVGNTGELFF.